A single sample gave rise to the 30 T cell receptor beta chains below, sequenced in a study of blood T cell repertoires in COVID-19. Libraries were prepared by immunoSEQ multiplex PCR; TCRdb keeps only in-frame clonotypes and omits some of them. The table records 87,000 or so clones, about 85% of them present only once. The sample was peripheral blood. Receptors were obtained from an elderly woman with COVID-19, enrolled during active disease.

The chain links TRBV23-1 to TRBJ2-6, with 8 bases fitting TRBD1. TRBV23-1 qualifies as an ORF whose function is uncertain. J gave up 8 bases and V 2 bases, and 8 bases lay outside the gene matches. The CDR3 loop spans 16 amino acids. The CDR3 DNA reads TGCGCCAGCAGTCAACTATCGGACAGGGATCCCAACGTCCTGACTTTC. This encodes CASSQLSDRDPNVLTF.

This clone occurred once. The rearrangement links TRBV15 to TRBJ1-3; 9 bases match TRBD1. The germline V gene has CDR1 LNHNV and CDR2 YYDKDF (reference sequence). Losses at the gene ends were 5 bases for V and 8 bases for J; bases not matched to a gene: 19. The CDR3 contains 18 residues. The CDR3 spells CATSVLPPGTGYADTIYF. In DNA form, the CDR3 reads TGTGCCACCAGCGTCCTTCCGCCCGGGACAGGGTATGCGGACACCATATATTTT.

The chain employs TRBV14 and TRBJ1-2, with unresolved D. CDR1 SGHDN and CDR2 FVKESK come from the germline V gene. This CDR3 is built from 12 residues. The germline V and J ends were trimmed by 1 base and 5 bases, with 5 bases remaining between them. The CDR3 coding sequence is TGTGCCAGCAGCCAAGGGCAGTATGGCTACACCTTC. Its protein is CASSQGQYGYTF.

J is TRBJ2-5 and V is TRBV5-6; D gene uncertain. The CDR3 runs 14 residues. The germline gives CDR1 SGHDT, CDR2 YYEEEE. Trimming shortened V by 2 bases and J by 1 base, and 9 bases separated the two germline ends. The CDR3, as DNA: TGTGCCAGCAGCTTTCAGGCCTCCCAAGAGACCCAGTACTTC. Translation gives CASSFQASQETQYF.

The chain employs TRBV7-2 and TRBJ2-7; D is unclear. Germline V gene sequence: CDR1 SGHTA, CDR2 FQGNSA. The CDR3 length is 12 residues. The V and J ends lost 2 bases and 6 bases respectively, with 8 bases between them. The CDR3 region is CASSLRSVEQYF. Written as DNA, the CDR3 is TGTGCCAGCAGCTTACGGTCGGTCGAGCAGTACTTC.

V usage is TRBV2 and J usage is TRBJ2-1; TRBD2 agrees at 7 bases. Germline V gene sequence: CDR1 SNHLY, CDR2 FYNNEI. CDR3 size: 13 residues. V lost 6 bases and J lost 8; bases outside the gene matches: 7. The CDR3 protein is CASRRTSHYEQFF. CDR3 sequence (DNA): TGTGCCAGCAGGAGGACTAGTCACTATGAGCAGTTCTTC.

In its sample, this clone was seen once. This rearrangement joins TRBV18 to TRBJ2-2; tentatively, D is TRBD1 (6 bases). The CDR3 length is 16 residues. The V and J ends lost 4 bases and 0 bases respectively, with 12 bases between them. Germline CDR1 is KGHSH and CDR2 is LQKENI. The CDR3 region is CASSLGTPTNTGELFF. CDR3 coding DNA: TGTGCCAGCTCACTGGGGACACCAACGAACACCGGGGAGCTGTTTTTT.

CDR3 residues: CASSPFPDRGFEQYF. CDR3 DNA sequence: TGTGCCAGCAGCCCCTTCCCAGACAGGGGGTTCGAGCAGTACTTC. V is TRBV11-2 and J is TRBJ2-7; the match to TRBD1 covers 9 bases. The V gene's germline CDR1 is SGHAT and CDR2 FQNNGV. V lost 5 bases and J lost 6; bases outside the gene matches: 11. The CDR3 has 15 residues. Complete variable domain (other parts from reference TRBV11-2 and TRBJ2-7): EAGVAQSPRYKIIEKRQSVAFWCNPISGHATLYWYQQILGQGPKLLIQFQNNGVVDDSQLPKDRFSAERLKGVDSTLKIQPAKLEDSAVYLCASSPFPDRGFEQYFGPGTRLTVT.

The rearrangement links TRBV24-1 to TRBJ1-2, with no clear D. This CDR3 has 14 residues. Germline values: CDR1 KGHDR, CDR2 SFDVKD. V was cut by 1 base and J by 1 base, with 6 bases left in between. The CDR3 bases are TGTGCCACCAGTGATTTTCGGGTTAACTATGGCTACACCTTC. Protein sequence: CATSDFRVNYGYTF.

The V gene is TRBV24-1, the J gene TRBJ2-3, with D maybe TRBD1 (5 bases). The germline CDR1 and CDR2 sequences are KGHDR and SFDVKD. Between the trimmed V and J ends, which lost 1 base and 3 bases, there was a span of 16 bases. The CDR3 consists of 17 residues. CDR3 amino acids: CATSDFGSGLITDTQYF. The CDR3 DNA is TGTGCCACCAGTGATTTCGGATCAGGGTTAATTACAGATACGCAGTATTTT.

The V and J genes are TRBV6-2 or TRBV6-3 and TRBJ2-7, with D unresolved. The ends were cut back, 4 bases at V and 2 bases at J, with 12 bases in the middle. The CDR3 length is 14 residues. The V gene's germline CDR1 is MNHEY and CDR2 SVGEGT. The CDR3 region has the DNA TGTGCCAGCAGTTCGTACAGTGGTGCCTACGAGCAGTACTTC. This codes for CASSSYSGAYEQYF.

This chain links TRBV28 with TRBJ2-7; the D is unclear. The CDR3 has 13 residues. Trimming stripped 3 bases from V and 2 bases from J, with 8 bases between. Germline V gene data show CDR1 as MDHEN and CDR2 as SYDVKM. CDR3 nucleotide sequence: TGTGCCAGCAGTTTGGTCTCTACCTACGAGCAGTACTTC. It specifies CASSLVSTYEQYF.

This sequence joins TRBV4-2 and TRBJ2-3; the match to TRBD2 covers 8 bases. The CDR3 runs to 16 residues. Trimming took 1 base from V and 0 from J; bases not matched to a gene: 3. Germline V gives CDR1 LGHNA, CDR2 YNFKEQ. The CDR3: CASSQVRGGSTDTQYF. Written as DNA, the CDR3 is TGTGCCAGCAGCCAAGTACGGGGGGGAAGCACAGATACGCAGTATTTT.

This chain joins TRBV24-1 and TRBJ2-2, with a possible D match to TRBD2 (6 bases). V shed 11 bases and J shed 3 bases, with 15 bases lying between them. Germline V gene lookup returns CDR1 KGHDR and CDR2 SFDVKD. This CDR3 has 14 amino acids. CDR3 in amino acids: CAIEGRSDTGELFF. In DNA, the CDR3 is TGTGCCATCGAAGGGAGGTCGGACACCGGGGAGCTGTTTTTT.

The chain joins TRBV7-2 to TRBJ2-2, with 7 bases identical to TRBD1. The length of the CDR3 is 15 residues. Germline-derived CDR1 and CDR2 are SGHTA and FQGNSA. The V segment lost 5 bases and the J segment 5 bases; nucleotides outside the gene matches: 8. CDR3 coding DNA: TGTGCCAGCAGCAGAGACAGGGTGGGGACCGGGGAGCTGTTTTTT. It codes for CASSRDRVGTGELFF.

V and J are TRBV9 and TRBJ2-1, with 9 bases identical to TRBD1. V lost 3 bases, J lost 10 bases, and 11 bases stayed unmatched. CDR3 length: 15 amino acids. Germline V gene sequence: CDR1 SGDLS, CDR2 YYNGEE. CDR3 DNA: TGTGCCAGCAGCGACTCCCGGGACAGGGTTGACGAGCAGTTCTTC. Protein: CASSDSRDRVDEQFF.

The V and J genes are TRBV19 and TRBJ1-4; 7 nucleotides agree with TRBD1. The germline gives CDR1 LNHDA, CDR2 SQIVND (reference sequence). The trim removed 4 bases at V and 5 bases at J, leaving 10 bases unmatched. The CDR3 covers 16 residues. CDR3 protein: CASSKWRTGPNEKLFF. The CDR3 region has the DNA TGTGCCAGTAGTAAGTGGCGGACAGGCCCGAATGAAAAACTGTTTTTT.

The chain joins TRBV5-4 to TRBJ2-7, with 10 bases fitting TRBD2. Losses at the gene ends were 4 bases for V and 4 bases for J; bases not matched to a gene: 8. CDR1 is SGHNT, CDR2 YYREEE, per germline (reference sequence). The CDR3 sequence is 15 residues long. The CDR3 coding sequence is TGTGCCAGCAGCATCAAGGGACTAGCGAGGTACGAGCAGTACTTC. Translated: CASSIKGLARYEQYF.

The CDR3 DNA reads TGTGCCAGCAGCCAAGGGAGGGGGGGTGCTTCACCCCTCCACTTT. Translated: CASSQGRGGASPLHF. This chain links TRBV14 with TRBJ1-6, with a weak D call TRBD1 (6 bases). Germline CDR1 reads SGHDN; CDR2 reads FVKESK. This CDR3 comprises 15 residues. The V and J ends lost 1 base and 9 bases respectively, with 13 bases between them.

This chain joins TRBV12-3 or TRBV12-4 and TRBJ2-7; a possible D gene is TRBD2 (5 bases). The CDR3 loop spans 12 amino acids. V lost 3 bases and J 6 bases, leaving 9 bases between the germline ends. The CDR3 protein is CASSFYAGEQYF. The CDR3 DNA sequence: TGTGCCAGCAGTTTTTATGCGGGCGAGCAGTACTTC.

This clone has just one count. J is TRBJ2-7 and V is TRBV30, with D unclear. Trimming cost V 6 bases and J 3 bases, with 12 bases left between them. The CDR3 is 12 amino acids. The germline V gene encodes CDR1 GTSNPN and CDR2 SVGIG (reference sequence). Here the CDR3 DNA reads TGTGCCTGCAAGCTTCAGGACTACGAGCAGTACTTC. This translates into CACKLQDYEQYF.

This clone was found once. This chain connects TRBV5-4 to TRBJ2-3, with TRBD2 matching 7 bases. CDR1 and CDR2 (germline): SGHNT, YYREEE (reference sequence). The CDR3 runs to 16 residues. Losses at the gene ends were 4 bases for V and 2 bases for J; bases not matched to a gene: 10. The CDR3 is CASSGGLQRFTDTQYF. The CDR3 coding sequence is TGTGCCAGCAGCGGGGGACTACAAAGGTTCACAGATACGCAGTATTTT.

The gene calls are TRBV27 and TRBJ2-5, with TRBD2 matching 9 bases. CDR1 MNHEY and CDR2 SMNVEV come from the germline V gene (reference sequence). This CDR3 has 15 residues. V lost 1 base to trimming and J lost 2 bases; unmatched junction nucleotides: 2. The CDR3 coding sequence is TGTGCCAGCAGTTTATTAGCGGGGGAGCAAGAGACCCAGTACTTC. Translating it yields CASSLLAGEQETQYF.

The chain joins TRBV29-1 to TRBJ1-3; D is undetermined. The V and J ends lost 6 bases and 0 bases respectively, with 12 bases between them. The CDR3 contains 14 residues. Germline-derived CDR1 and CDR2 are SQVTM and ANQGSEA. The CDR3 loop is CSVLNPGSGNTIYF. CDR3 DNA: TGCAGCGTCTTAAATCCCGGCTCTGGAAACACCATATATTTT.

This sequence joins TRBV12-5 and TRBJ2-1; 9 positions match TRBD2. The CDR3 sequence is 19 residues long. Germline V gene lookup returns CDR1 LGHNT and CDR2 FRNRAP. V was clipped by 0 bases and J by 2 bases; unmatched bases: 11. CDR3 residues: CASGLVPAGGRLTYNEQFF. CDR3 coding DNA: TGTGCTAGTGGTTTGGTTCCCGCGGGAGGGCGTTTAACCTACAATGAGCAGTTCTTC.

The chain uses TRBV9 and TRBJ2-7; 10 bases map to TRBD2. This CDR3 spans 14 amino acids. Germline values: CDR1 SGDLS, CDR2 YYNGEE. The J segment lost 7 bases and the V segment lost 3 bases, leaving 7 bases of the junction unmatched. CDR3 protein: CASSATSGAGEQYF. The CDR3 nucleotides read TGTGCCAGCAGCGCTACTAGCGGGGCCGGGGAGCAGTACTTC.

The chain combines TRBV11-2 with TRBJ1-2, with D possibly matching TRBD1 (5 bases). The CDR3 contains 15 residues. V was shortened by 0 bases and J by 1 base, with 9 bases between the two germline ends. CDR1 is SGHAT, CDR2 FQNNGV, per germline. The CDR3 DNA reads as TGTGCCAGCAGCTTAGAAGACAGCCGTAACTATGGCTACACCTTC. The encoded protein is CASSLEDSRNYGYTF.

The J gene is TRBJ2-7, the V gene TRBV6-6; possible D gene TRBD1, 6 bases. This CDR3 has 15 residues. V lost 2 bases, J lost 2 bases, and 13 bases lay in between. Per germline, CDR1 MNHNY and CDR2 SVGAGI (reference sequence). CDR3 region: CASSYVAGAAYEQYF. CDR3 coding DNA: TGTGCCAGCAGTTACGTAGCAGGGGCGGCCTACGAGCAGTACTTC.

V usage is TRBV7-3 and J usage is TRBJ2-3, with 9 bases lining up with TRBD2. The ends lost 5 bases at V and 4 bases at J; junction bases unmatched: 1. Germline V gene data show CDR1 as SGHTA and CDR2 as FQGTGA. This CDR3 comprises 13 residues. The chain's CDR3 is CASSRTSADTQYF. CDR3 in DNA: TGTGCCAGCAGCAGGACTAGCGCAGATACGCAGTATTTT.

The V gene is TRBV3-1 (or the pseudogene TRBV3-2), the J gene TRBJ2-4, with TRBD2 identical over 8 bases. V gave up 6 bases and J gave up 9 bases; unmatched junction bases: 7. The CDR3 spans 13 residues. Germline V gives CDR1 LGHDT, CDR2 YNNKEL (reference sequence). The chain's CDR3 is CASSFGGETIQYF. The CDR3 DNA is TGTGCCAGCAGTTTCGGGGGGGAAACCATTCAGTACTTC.